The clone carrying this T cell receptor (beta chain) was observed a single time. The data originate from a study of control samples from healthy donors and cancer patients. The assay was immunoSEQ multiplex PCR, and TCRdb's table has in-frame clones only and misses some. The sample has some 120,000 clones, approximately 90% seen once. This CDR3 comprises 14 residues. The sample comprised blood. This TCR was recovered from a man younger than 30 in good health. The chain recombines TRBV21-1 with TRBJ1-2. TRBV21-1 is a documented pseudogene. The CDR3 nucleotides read TGTGCCAGCAGCAAAGGCTTGGGAGACTATGGCTACACCTTC. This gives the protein CASSKGLGDYGYTF.